This T cell receptor (beta chain) originates from a study of blood T cell repertoires in COVID-19. About the study: COVID-19 samples, acute and convalescent, were from the United States, Italy and Spain. PBMCs, B-cell-depleted T cells, or T cells provided the cDNA or gDNA that made up the material.

In the original analysis: Nucleated cell counts were estimated from reference gene primer amplification. The data were produced by immunoSEQ multiplex PCR, yet TCRdb's version contains in-frame clones alone and is incomplete. V, J and clone size were drawn from that table, and D and trimming were deduced from the DNA. Seen here are roughly 670,000 clones, approximately 90% observed once, and the top ten hold roughly 0.25%. This CDR3 region has 15 residues. Germline values: CDR1 SGDLS, CDR2 YYNGEE. With V trimmed by 4 bases and J by 4 bases, 10 bases remained unmatched. The chain has TRBV9 and TRBJ1-2; TRBD1 agrees at 7 bases. This TCR derives from a woman aged 18-30 years with acute or convalescent COVID-19. Material for sequencing was peripheral blood. The CDR3 nucleotides read TGTGCCAGCAGCCCCCAGACAGGGCTCAGCTATGGCTACACCTTC. Translated, it gives CASSPQTGLSYGYTF.